This T cell receptor beta chain was documented in a study of post-analysis software for immune sequencing data. General study results and limits: Those with multiple sclerosis, the patient group, showed significantly lower normalized Chao1 diversity than controls. Among about 5 TRBV segments more frequent in patients than controls were TRBV5-6, TRBV5-1 and TRBV20-1. Pronounced co-clustering by F measure was evident among identically batched samples.

Germline V gives CDR1 SGDLS, CDR2 YYNGEE. Trimming took 3 bases from V and 8 from J, leaving 14 bases between them. CDR3 length equals 13 residues. A word on this clonotype: Its antigen remains unknown.

Every TCR beta cDNA library bore unique molecular identifiers. Input populations of about 0.9 to 10 million T cells gave rise to roughly 0.5 million cDNA molecules. TCRdb called the PCR reads again in MiXCR, with one record for every CDR3 protein. There are a few hundred thousand distinct CDR3 sequences in the sample; roughly 35% occur only once, and 10% to 15% lies in the top ten. The sequencing sample was made of blood. The sequence was collected from a girl aged 5-17 years with multiple sclerosis. The chain combines TRBV9 with TRBJ1-2; D perhaps matches TRBD1 (6 bases). The chain's CDR3 is CASSADSERGYTF. CDR3 nucleotide sequence: TGTGCCAGCAGCGCGGACAGTGAACGGGGCTACACCTTC.